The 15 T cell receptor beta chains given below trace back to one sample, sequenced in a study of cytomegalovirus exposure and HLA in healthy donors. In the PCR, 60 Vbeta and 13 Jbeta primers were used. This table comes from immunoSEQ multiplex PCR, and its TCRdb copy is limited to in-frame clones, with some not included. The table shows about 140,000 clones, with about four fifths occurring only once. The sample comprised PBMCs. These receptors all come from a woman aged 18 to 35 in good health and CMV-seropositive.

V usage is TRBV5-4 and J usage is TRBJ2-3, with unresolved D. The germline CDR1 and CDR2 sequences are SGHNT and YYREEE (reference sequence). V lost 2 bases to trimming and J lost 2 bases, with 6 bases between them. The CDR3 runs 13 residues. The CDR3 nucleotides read TGTGCCAGCAGCTTCTCTTACACAGATACGCAGTATTTT. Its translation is CASSFSYTDTQYF.

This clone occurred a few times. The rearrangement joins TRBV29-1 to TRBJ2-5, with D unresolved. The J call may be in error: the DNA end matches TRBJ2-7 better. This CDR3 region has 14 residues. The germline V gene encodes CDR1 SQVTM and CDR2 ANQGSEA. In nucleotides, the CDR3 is TGCAGCGTCCTCAGGCAGGAACCATCCTACGAGCAGTACTTC. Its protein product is CSVLRQEPSYEQYF.

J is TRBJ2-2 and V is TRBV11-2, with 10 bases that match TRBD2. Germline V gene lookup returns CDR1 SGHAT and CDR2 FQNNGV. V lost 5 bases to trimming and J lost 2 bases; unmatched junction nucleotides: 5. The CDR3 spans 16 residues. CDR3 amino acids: CASSMTSGPNTGELFF. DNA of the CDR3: TGTGCCAGCAGCATGACTAGCGGGCCTAACACCGGGGAGCTGTTTTTT.

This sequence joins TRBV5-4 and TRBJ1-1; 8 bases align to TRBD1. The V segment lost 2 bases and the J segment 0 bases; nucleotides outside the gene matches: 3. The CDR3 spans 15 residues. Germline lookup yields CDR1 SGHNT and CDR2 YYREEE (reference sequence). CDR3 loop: CASSFLDRVNTEAFF. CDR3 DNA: TGTGCCAGCAGCTTTTTGGACAGGGTGAACACTGAAGCTTTCTTT. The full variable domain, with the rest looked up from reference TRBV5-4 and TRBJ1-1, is ETGVTQSPTHLIKTRGQQVTLRCSSQSGHNTVSWYQQALGQGPQFIFQYYREEENGRGNFPPRFSGLQFPNYSSELNVNALELDDSALYLCASSFLDRVNTEAFFGQGTRLTVV.

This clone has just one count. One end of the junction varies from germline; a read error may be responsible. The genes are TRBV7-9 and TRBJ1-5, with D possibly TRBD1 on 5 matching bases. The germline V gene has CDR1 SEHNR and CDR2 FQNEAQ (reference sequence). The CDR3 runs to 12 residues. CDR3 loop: CSSRTHNQPQHF. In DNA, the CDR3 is TGTTCCAGCCGGACACATAATCAGCCCCAGCATTTT. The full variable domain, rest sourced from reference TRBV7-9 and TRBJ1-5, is DTGVSQNPRHKITKRGQNVTFRCDPISEHNRLYWYRQTLGQGPEFLTYFQNEAQLEKSRLLSDRFSAERPKGSFSTLEIQRTEQGDSAMYLCSSRTHNQPQHFGDGTRLSIL.

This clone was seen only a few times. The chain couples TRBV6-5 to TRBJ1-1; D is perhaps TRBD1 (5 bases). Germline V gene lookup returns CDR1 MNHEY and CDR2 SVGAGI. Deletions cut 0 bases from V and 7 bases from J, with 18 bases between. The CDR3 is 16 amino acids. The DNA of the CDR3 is TGTGCCAGCAGTTACTCGATTCACAGGATCCTCAGTGAAGCTTTCTTT. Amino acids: CASSYSIHRILSEAFF.

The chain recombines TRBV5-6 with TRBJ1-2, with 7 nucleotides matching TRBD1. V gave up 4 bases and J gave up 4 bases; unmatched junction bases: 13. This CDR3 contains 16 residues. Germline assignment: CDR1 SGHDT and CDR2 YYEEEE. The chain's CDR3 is CASSTRGLAPPYGYTF. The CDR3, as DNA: TGTGCCAGCAGCACGAGGGGGCTCGCGCCACCCTATGGCTACACCTTC.

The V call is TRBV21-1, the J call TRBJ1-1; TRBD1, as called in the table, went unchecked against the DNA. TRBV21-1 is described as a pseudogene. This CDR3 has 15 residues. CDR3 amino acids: CASSLGRDRGTEAFF. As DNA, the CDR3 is TGTGCCAGCAGCTTGGGCCGGGACAGGGGTACTGAAGCTTTCTTT.

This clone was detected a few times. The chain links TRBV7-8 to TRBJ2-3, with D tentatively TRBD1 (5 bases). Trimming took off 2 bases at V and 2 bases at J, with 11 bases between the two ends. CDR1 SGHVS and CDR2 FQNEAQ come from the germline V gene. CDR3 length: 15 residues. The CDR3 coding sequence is TGTGCCAGCAGCTTATCGGCCAGGGTCACAGATACGCAGTATTTT. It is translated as CASSLSARVTDTQYF.

CDR3 protein: CASSALGQGQGQPQHF. The CDR3 coding sequence is TGTGCCAGCAGTGCGCTAGGGCAGGGGCAGGGGCAGCCCCAGCATTTT. V and J are TRBV2 and TRBJ1-5; D may be TRBD1 (6 bases). Germline V gene lookup returns CDR1 SNHLY and CDR2 FYNNEI. The CDR3 has 16 amino acids. V lost 4 bases and J 7 bases, leaving 20 bases between the germline ends. Complete variable domain (other parts from reference TRBV2 and TRBJ1-5): EPEVTQTPSHQVTQMGQEVILRCVPISNHLYFYWYRQILGQKVEFLVSFYNNEISEKSEIFDDQFSVERPDGSNFTLKIRSTKLEDSAMYFCASSALGQGQGQPQHFGDGTRLSIL.

CDR3 nucleotide sequence: TGTGCCACCAGCGCCCCGACGGGCAGGGGAAGCACAGATACGCAGTATTTT. Amino acid sequence: CATSAPTGRGSTDTQYF. The rearrangement joins TRBV15 to TRBJ2-3, with a tentative D call TRBD1 (6 bases). This CDR3 has 17 amino acids. Trimming removed 5 bases from V and 0 bases from J, with 18 bases in between. Germline values: CDR1 LNHNV, CDR2 YYDKDF (reference sequence). The variable domain in full, completed from reference TRBV15 and TRBJ2-3, reads DAMVIQNPRYQVTQFGKPVTLSCSQTLNHNVMYWYQQKSSQAPKLLFHYYDKDFNNEADTPDNFQSRRPNTSFCFLDIRSPGLGDTAMYLCATSAPTGRGSTDTQYFGPGTRLTVL.

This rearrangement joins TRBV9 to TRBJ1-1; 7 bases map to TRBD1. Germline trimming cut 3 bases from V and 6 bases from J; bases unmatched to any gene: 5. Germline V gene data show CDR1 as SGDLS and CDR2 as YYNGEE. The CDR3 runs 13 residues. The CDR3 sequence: CASSATGVAEAFF. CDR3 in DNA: TGTGCCAGCAGCGCCACAGGGGTGGCTGAAGCTTTCTTT.

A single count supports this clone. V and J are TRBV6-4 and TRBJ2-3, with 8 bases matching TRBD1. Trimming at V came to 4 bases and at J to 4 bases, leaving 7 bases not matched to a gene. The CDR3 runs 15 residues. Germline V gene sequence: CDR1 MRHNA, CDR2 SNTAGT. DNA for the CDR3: TGTGCCAGCAGTGGGAGAGCAGGGGGCCCAGATACGCAGTATTTT. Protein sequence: CASSGRAGGPDTQYF.

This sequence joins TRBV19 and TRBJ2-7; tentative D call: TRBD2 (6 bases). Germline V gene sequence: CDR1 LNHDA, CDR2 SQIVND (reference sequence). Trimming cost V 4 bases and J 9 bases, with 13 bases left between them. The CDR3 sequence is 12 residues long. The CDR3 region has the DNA TGTGCCAGTAGTACTTTAGCGGACGCGCAGTACTTC. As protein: CASSTLADAQYF.

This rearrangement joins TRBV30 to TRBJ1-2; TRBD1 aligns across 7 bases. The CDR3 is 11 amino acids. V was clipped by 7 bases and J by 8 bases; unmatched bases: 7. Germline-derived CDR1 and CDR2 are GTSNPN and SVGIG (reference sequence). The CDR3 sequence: CALTGMGGYTF. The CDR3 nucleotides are TGTGCCTTGACAGGGATGGGCGGCTACACCTTC. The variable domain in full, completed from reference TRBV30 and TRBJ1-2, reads SQTIHQWPATLVQPVGSPLSLECTVEGTSNPNLYWYRQAAGRGLQLLFYSVGIGQISSEVPQNLSASRPQDRQFILSSKKLLLSDSGFYLCALTGMGGYTFGSGTRLTVV.